This T cell receptor (beta chain) appears in the sequencing data of a study of CD8 T cells in ankylosing spondylitis. General observations from the study: The study identified a TCR beta motif of roughly eight highly homologous variants that appeared characteristic of ankylosing spondylitis blood. Both synovial fluid and blood in reactive arthritis had previously been reported to carry some motif variants.

Making the TCR beta libraries involved quantitative 5'-RACE with molecular barcodes. TCRdb re-called the 5' RACE reads through MiXCR, storing one row per CDR3 protein. The sample lists approximately 180,000 distinct CDR3 sequences; about 20% were seen once. This clonotype was seen repeatedly, ten times or more. Its antigen is currently unknown. This receptor was taken from a male donor aged 10 to 35 with ankylosing spondylitis or in good health (not recorded which). The material sequenced was blood, either unsorted or a sorted T cell fraction (not recorded which).

The CDR3 region is CASSEQNEKLFF. The CDR3, as DNA: TGTGCCAGCAGTGAACAAAATGAAAAACTGTTTTTT. V is TRBV25-1 and J is TRBJ1-4; D gene unclear. CDR1 is MGHDK and CDR2 is SYGVNS in the germline V gene. CDR3 size: 12 residues. Deletions cut 2 bases from V and 5 bases from J, with 3 bases between.